Listed here are 23 T cell receptor beta chains from one sample, sequenced in a study of blood T cell repertoires in COVID-19 (dated by TCRdb to 2020 to 2022). The library was prepared using the immunoSEQ multiplex PCR assay. TCRdb's version of the immuneACCESS table is confined to in-frame rearrangements and falls short of the full clone set. An unresolved V gene accounts for under half of the shortfall where checked; the remainder is of unknown origin. The sample profile shows about 260,000 clones; around 89% of them were found once. The ten largest clones take up 4.1% of the sample. The sample comprised PBMCs or T cells enriched from blood (not recorded which). The receptors originated from a woman younger than 45 with acute COVID-19.

This clone has a handful of counts. The rearrangement links TRBV7-6 to TRBJ2-7; D might be TRBD1 (6 bases). Germline-derived CDR1 and CDR2 are SGHVS and FNYEAQ. CDR3 length equals 14 residues. V was shortened by 0 bases and J by 3 bases, with 9 bases between the two germline ends. The chain's CDR3 is CASSLAGQSYEQYF. The CDR3 DNA reads TGTGCCAGCAGCTTAGCTGGACAGAGCTACGAGCAGTACTTC.

This clone was recorded only once. J is TRBJ1-4 and V is TRBV28, with 7 bases fitting TRBD1. Per the germline V gene, CDR1 is MDHEN and CDR2 is SYDVKM. This CDR3 has 14 amino acids. J lost 3 bases, V lost 7 bases, and 5 bases had no gene match. CDR3 region: CASTWDSSNEKLFF. DNA for the CDR3: TGTGCCAGCACTTGGGACAGTTCTAATGAAAAACTGTTTTTT.

J is TRBJ1-1 and V is TRBV10-2, with D hard to call. The germline V gene has CDR1 WSHSY and CDR2 SAAADI. The CDR3 spans 12 residues. The ends were cut back, 0 bases at V and 11 bases at J, with 10 bases in the middle. DNA for the CDR3: TGCGCCAGCAGTGAGTCTGCAGCTAGGGCTTTCTTT. Translating it yields CASSESAARAFF.

This chain links TRBV5-1 with TRBJ2-3, with TRBD2 matching 7 bases. The V gene end was trimmed by 1 base and the J gene end by 6 bases; junction bases not matched to a gene: 8. The CDR3 runs to 15 residues. Germline V gene data show CDR1 as SGHRS and CDR2 as YFSETQ. The CDR3 loop reads CASSLRDYLSDTQYF. Here the CDR3 DNA reads TGCGCCAGCAGCTTGCGGGACTATCTGTCGGATACGCAGTATTTT.

This clone occurred once. The chain's CDR3 is CASSLDGQGGSPLHF. The CDR3 bases are TGTGCCAGCAGCTTAGACGGACAGGGTGGCTCACCCCTCCACTTT. The chain joins TRBV7-9 to TRBJ1-6; 8 positions agree with TRBD1. The J segment lost 10 bases and the V segment lost 1 base, leaving 6 bases of the junction unmatched. Germline V gives CDR1 SEHNR, CDR2 FQNEAQ (reference sequence). The CDR3 runs to 15 residues.

This clone was seen only once. The V gene is TRBV12-1, the J gene TRBJ2-2; the tabulated D call, TRBD1, remains unverified against the DNA. TRBV12-1 is a pseudogene segment. The CDR3 totals 23 residues. This CDR3 is CASRIIQRFYCPGQGKNTGELFF. The DNA for the CDR3 is TGTGCCAGCAGAATCATCCAGAGGTTTTATTGCCCGGGACAGGGGAAGAACACCGGGGAGCTGTTTTTT.

This clone was seen just once. This sequence joins TRBV15 and TRBJ2-3, with no clear D. Trimming removed 1 base at V and 5 bases at J, with 7 bases between. The germline gives CDR1 LNHNV, CDR2 YYDKDF (reference sequence). The CDR3 has 13 amino acids. This chain's CDR3 is CATSRVPGDTQYF. DNA for the CDR3: TGTGCCACCAGCAGAGTACCCGGAGATACGCAGTATTTT.

The table lists this clone with a few counts. The chain has TRBV21-1 and TRBJ1-5; TRBD1, the table's D call, was not compared with the DNA. TRBV21-1 counts as a pseudogene. The CDR3 sequence is 15 residues long. This CDR3 is CASNPRGDPNQPQHF. CDR3 sequence (DNA): TGTGCCAGCAACCCCAGGGGGGATCCTAATCAGCCCCAGCATTTT.

V and J are TRBV6-2 or TRBV6-3 and TRBJ2-1; 9 bases match TRBD1. CDR1 and CDR2 (germline): MNHEY, SVGEGT. CDR3 size: 16 residues. The junction had 12 bases not matched to a gene; V was cut back by 5 bases and J by 7 bases. The CDR3 nucleotides are TGTGCCAGCAGTATCTCCGTGGGACAGGGACGTAATGAGCAGTTCTTC. This codes for CASSISVGQGRNEQFF.

The genes are TRBV7-8 and TRBJ1-5; D might be TRBD1 (6 bases). There are 15 residues in the CDR3. V was shortened by 2 bases and J by 1 base, with 9 bases between the two germline ends. Germline V gene sequence: CDR1 SGHVS, CDR2 FQNEAQ. CDR3 nucleotide sequence: TGTGCCAGCAGCTTAAAGACAGGAAGCAATCAGCCCCAGCATTTT. The encoded protein is CASSLKTGSNQPQHF. Based on the CDR3 plus reference TRBV7-8 and TRBJ1-5, the full variable domain is GAGVSQSPRYKVAKRGQDVALRCDPISGHVSLFWYQQALGQGPEFLTYFQNEAQLDKSGLPSDRFFAERPEGSVSTLKIQRTQQEDSAVYLCASSLKTGSNQPQHFGDGTRLSIL.

The chain combines TRBV18 with TRBJ2-7, with 12 positions matching TRBD2. Trimming took 0 bases from V and 6 from J; bases not matched to a gene: 9. This CDR3 contains 17 residues. Germline CDR1 KGHSH, CDR2 LQKENI. DNA of the CDR3: TGTGCCAGCTCACCACCCGGGCTAGCGGGAGGGCCGGGCGAGCAGTACTTC. Its translation is CASSPPGLAGGPGEQYF.

The chain carries TRBV5-1 and TRBJ2-7; 16 positions match TRBD2. The CDR3 is 18 residues long. CDR1 and CDR2 from the germline V gene are SGHRS and YFSETQ. V gave up 4 bases and J gave up 1 base; unmatched junction bases: 8. CDR3 DNA sequence: TGCGCCAGCAGCCCGGGACTAGCGGGAGGGGTACGATCCTACGAGCAGTACTTC. Translation: CASSPGLAGGVRSYEQYF.

V and J are TRBV6-2 or TRBV6-3 and TRBJ2-7, with TRBD2 matching 7 bases. The CDR3 contains 15 residues. The junction had 9 bases not matched to a gene; V was cut back by 3 bases and J by 4 bases. CDR1 and CDR2 (germline): MNHEY, SVGEGT. The CDR3, as DNA: TGTGCCAGCAGTTATCCAGCGGGAAGGGCGTACGAGCAGTACTTC. It encodes CASSYPAGRAYEQYF.

The V gene is TRBV7-3, the J gene TRBJ2-3; TRBD2 agrees at 8 bases. V gave up 1 base and J gave up 4 bases; unmatched junction bases: 4. Germline V lookup: CDR1 SGHTA, CDR2 FQGTGA. The CDR3 is 15 amino acids. CDR3 sequence (DNA): TGTGCCAGCAGCTTAAGCCGGGAGGGCGCAGATACGCAGTATTTT. It encodes CASSLSREGADTQYF.

This chain links TRBV28 with TRBJ2-7, with D unclear. With 7 bases removed from V and 4 bases from J, the gap between germline ends came to 20 bases. The germline V gene has CDR1 MDHEN and CDR2 SYDVKM. CDR3 length: 15 amino acids. CDR3 sequence (DNA): TGTGCCAGCATCAAAGGTGGCGGCCCTTTTTACGAGCAGTACTTC. This gives the protein CASIKGGGPFYEQYF.

V usage is TRBV18 and J usage is TRBJ1-4; 8 positions match TRBD1. The CDR3 sequence is 18 residues long. V dropped 3 bases and J dropped 7; count of bases not matched to a gene: 16. From germline, CDR1 is KGHSH and CDR2 LQKENI. The CDR3 bases are TGTGCCAGCTCACCTACCCAGGGGGCGCGGAGTGCGGCTGAAAAACTGTTTTTT. Residues: CASSPTQGARSAAEKLFF.

J is TRBJ2-1 and V is TRBV27; 9 nucleotides match TRBD2. The germline V gene has CDR1 MNHEY and CDR2 SMNVEV (reference sequence). The CDR3 spans 14 residues. Losses at the gene ends were 6 bases for V and 4 bases for J; bases not matched to a gene: 4. The CDR3: CASRRLAAYNEQFF. The CDR3 DNA reads as TGTGCCAGCAGGCGACTAGCGGCATACAATGAGCAGTTCTTC.

V usage is TRBV4-1 and J usage is TRBJ2-1; 8 nucleotides align to TRBD2. J lost 7 bases, V lost 4 bases, and 9 bases had no gene match. Germline V gene sequence: CDR1 MGHRA, CDR2 YSYEKL. The CDR3 contains 15 residues. The CDR3 DNA reads TGCGCCAGCAGCCCCGTTGCGGGGGGAGGAAATGAGCAGTTCTTC. This encodes CASSPVAGGGNEQFF.

The chain carries TRBV28 and TRBJ2-7; 11 bases fit TRBD2. This CDR3 is 15 amino acids long. The junction had 7 bases not matched to a gene; V was cut back by 6 bases and J by 3 bases. The germline V gene encodes CDR1 MDHEN and CDR2 SYDVKM. The CDR3 DNA sequence: TGTGCCAGCAGGAAAACCGGGACTAGCGGCTACGAGCAGTACTTC. It encodes CASRKTGTSGYEQYF.

This rearrangement joins TRBV3-1 (or the pseudogene TRBV3-2) to TRBJ2-7, with D maybe TRBD1 (5 bases). CDR1 and CDR2 (germline): LGHDT, YNNKEL (reference sequence). V shed 0 bases and J shed 0 bases, with 15 bases lying between them. CDR3 size: 17 residues. CDR3 nucleotide sequence: TGTGCCAGCAGCCAAGATGGGGCTGGGTTAAACTCCTACGAGCAGTACTTC. Amino acids: CASSQDGAGLNSYEQYF.

The V and J genes are TRBV11-3 and TRBJ2-3, with 10 positions matching TRBD2. CDR3 length: 14 amino acids. V gave up 5 bases and J gave up 6 bases; unmatched junction bases: 5. CDR1 and CDR2 from the germline V gene are SGHNT and YENEEA. The DNA for the CDR3 is TGTGCCAGCAGCCCAGCGGGGGGGCTGGATACGCAGTATTTT. It translates to CASSPAGGLDTQYF.

The J gene is TRBJ2-7, the V gene TRBV4-3; D unresolved. V was trimmed by 0 bases and J by 1 base, leaving 16 bases between them. This CDR3 region has 17 residues. Germline CDR1 LGHNA, CDR2 YSLEER. CDR3 amino acids: CASSQDFEVLPSYEQYF. The CDR3 DNA reads TGCGCCAGCAGCCAAGATTTCGAGGTTTTACCGTCCTACGAGCAGTACTTC.

The rearrangement joins TRBV3-1 (or the pseudogene TRBV3-2) to TRBJ1-1; D gene unclear. This CDR3 region has 13 residues. V was trimmed by 4 bases and J by 0 bases, leaving 6 bases between them. CDR1 LGHDT and CDR2 YNNKEL come from the germline V gene (reference sequence). CDR3 region: CASSLNLNTEAFF. CDR3 bases: TGTGCCAGCAGCCTTAATCTGAACACTGAAGCTTTCTTT.